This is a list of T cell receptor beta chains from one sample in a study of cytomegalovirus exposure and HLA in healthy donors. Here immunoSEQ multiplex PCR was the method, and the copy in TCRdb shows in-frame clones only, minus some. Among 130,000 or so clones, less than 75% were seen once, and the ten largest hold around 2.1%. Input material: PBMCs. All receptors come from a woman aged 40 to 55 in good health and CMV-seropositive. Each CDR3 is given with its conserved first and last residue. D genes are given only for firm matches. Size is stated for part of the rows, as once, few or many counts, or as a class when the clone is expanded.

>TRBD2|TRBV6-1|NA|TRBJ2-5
TGTGCCAGCCGACTAGCGGGGGGGCAAGAGACCCAGTACTTC
CASRLAGGQETQYF
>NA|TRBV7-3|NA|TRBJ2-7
TGTGCCAGCAGCTTGATAGCGGAAAGCTCCTACGAGCAGTACTTC
CASSLIAESSYEQYF
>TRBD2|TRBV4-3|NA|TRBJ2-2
TGCGCCAGCAGCCAAGCCCCCAGCGGGGGGTTTACCGGGGAGCTGTTTTTT
CASSQAPSGGFTGELFF
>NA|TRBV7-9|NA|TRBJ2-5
TGTGCCAGCAGCTTAAGCGGACAGCTTCAAGAGACCCAGTACTTC
CASSLSGQLQETQYF
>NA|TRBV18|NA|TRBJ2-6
TGTGCCAGCTTCAACTCTGGGGCCAACGTCCTGACTTTC
CASFNSGANVLTF
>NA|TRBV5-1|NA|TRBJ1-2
TGCGCCAGCAGCTTGGCCTTAGGGGCTGTATTGGGTGGCTACACCTTC
CASSLALGAVLGGYTF
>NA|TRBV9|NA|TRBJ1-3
TGTGCCAGCAGCGTACTCCCCTCTGGAAACACCATATATTTT
CASSVLPSGNTIYF
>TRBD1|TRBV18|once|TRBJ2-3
TGTGCCCGCTCGGGGACAGGGGGAGATACGCAGTATTTT
CARSGTGGDTQYF
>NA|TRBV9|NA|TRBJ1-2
TGTGCCAGCAGCCCCCAGGCAGGAAACTATGGCTACACCTTC
CASSPQAGNYGYTF
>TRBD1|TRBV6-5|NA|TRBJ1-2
TGTGCCAGCACCGACAGGGAGAATGGCTACACCTTC
CASTDRENGYTF
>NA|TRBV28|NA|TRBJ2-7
TGTGCCAGCAGGGGGAGGGACACGCTCTCCTACGAGCAGTACTTC
CASRGRDTLSYEQYF
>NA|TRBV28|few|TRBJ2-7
TGTGCCATAAACAGGGCCCTCCCCTACTACGAGCAGTACTTC
CAINRALPYYEQYF
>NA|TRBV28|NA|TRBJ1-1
TGTGCCAGCAGTAGGGGCGTCACTGAAGCTTTCTTT
CASSRGVTEAFF
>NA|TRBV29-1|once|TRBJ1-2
TGCAGCGTTGTTTCTTCGCGGGCAGGCGAAGGCTACACCTTC
CSVVSSRAGEGYTF
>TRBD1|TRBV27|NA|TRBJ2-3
TGTGCCAGCAGATTGAGGGCAGGGGGTATTTCAGATACGCAGTATTTT
CASRLRAGGISDTQYF
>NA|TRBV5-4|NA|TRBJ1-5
TGTGCCAGCAGCCCGGGACAAAATAGCAATCAGCCCCAGCATTTT
CASSPGQNSNQPQHF
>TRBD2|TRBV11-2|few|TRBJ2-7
TGTGCCAGCAGCGGCACTAGCGGGGCCTACGAGCAGTACTTC
CASSGTSGAYEQYF
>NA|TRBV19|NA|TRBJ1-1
TGTGCCAGTAACTCGGGGGATCTGAACACTGAAGCTTTCTTT
CASNSGDLNTEAFF
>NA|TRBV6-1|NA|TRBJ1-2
TGTGCCAGCAGTGAAGAGGCAGGGGTGGGCTATGGCTACACCTTC
CASSEEAGVGYGYTF
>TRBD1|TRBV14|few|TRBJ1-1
TGTGCCAGCAGCACTCAGGGGGCGCTGAACACTGAAGCTTTCTTT
CASSTQGALNTEAFF
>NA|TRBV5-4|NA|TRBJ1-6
TGTGCCAGCAGCTTGGAGGCAGGGGTAGCCCTCCACTTT
CASSLEAGVALHF
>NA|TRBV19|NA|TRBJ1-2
TGTGCCACCGCTGGGCTTCTCACACGGGGGGACTATGGCTACACCTTC
CATAGLLTRGDYGYTF
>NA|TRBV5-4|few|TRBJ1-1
TGTGCCAGCAGCTCAGGAAGGCGTGAAGCTTTCTTT
CASSSGRREAFF
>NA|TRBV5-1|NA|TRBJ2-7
TGCGCCAGCAGCGGAGGGCAGGGGGACGCCTGGTCCAACGAGCAGTACTTC
CASSGGQGDAWSNEQYF
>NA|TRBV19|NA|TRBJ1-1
TGTGCAAGTACGCGGCAGTTCAACACTGAAGCTTTCTTT
CASTRQFNTEAFF
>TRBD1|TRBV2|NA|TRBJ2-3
TGTGCCAGCAGGATCACAGGGGGCGCAGATACGCAGTATTTT
CASRITGGADTQYF
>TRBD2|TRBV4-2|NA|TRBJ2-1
TGTGCCAGCAGCCAAGAGGTTAGCGGGGTGTACAATGAGCAGTTCTTC
CASSQEVSGVYNEQFF
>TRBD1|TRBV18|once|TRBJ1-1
TGTGCCAGCTCATCATATCCCGGACAGGGTGAGGCTTTCTTT
CASSSYPGQGEAFF
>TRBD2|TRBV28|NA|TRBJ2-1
TGTGCCAGCGTACCTAGCGGGAACCCTTTCAGCTCCTACAATGAGCAGTTCTTC
CASVPSGNPFSSYNEQFF
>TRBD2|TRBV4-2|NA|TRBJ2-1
TGTGCCAGCAGCCAAGAGACTAGCGGGAGGTCGGTTGAGCAGTTCTTC
CASSQETSGRSVEQFF
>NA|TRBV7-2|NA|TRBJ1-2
TGTGCCAGCAGCGCCTACACAGGGTCTGGGGGCTACACCTTC
CASSAYTGSGGYTF
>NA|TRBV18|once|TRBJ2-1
TGTGCCAGCTCACCAGCCCCCTCGGGTGAGCAGTTCTTC
CASSPAPSGEQFF
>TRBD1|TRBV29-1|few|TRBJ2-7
TGCAGCGTCGAGACAGGGTTTTTGTACGAGCAGTACTTC
CSVETGFLYEQYF
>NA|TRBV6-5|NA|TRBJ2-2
TGTGCCAGCAGTAAGGAGGGACGCCTGCCCGGGGAGCTGTTTTTT
CASSKEGRLPGELFF
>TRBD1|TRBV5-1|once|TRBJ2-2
TGCGCCAGCAGCTTCCAGGGGGACACCGGGGAGCTGTTTTTT
CASSFQGDTGELFF
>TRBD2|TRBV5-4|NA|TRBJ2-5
TGTGCCAGCAGCTCCTCTAGCGGGGGGGCCGAGACCCAGTACTTC
CASSSSSGGAETQYF
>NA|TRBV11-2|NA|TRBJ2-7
TGTGCCAGCAGCTTAAACCTCCTGACAGGCTCCTACGAGCAGTACTTC
CASSLNLLTGSYEQYF
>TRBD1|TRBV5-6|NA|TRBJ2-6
TGTGCCAGCAGCATCTTGGGACAGGCACCTGGGACTGGGGCCAACGTCCTGACTTTC
CASSILGQAPGTGANVLTF
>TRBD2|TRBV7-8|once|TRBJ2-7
TGTGCCAGCAGCCACATCACTAGCGGGAGCTCCTACGAGCAGTACTTC
CASSHITSGSSYEQYF
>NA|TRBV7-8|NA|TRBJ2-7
TGTGCCAGCAGCGAATCCAGGGGCCTCGCCTACGAGCAGTACTTC
CASSESRGLAYEQYF
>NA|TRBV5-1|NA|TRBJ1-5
TGCGCCAGCAGCTTGGGCCACGGAGATCAGCCCCAGCATTTT
CASSLGHGDQPQHF
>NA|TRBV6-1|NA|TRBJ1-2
TGTGCCAGCAGCGACTATTTACCTGAAGTTTATGGCTACACCTTC
CASSDYLPEVYGYTF
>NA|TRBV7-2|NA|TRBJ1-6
TGTGCCAGCAGCTTAGGTGGCAGTTTCACTTCACCCCTCCACTTT
CASSLGGSFTSPLHF
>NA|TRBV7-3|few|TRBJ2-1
TGTGCCAGCAGCTTGACAACATCCTACAATGAGCAGTTCTTC
CASSLTTSYNEQFF
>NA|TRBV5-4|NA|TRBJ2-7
TGTGCCAGCAGCCTTCGTAAAACCACAGCCTACGAGCAGTACTTC
CASSLRKTTAYEQYF
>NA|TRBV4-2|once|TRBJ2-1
TGTGCCAGCAGCCAACTGGGCAACAATGAGCAGTTCTTC
CASSQLGNNEQFF
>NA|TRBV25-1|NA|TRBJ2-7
TGTGCCAGCAGTGTGGACTTCAGCCCCTACGAGCAGTACTTC
CASSVDFSPYEQYF
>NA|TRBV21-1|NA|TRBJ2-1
TGTGCCAGCAGTTTATATTCGGGACTAGTCGTTCATGAGCAGTTCTTC
CASSLYSGLVVHEQFF
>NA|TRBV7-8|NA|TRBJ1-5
TGTGCCAGCAGCTTAGCGCTAAGCTCGGGCAATCAGCCCCAGCATTTT
CASSLALSSGNQPQHF
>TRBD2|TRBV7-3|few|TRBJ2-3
TGTGCCAGCAGCTTAAACGGGGGGTACACAGATACGCAGTATTTT
CASSLNGGYTDTQYF
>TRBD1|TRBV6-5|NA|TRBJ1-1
TGTGCCAGCAGAACGCCAGGACAGGGTGCTGAAGCTTTCTTT
CASRTPGQGAEAFF
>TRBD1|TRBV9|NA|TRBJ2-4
TGTGCCAGCAGCGTACAGGACAGGGGGACCAAAAACATTCAGTACTTC
CASSVQDRGTKNIQYF
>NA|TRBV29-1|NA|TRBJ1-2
TGCAGCGTCTCAATGGGGGGACGACGAAATGGCTACACCTTC
CSVSMGGRRNGYTF
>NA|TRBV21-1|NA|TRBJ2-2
TGTGCCAGCAGCCTCTTCCGACAGCTACGGACCGGGGAGCTGTTTTTT
CASSLFRQLRTGELFF
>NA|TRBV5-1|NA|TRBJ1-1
TGCGCCAGCAGCTCGGGAGTGCAGGGGAACACTGAAGCTTTCTTT
CASSSGVQGNTEAFF
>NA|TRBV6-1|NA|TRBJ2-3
TGTGCCAGCAGTGAAGGAGGGACAATAACAGATACGCAGTATTTT
CASSEGGTITDTQYF
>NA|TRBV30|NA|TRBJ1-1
TGTGCCTGGACTACAGGGTCAGAAGCTTTCTTT
CAWTTGSEAFF